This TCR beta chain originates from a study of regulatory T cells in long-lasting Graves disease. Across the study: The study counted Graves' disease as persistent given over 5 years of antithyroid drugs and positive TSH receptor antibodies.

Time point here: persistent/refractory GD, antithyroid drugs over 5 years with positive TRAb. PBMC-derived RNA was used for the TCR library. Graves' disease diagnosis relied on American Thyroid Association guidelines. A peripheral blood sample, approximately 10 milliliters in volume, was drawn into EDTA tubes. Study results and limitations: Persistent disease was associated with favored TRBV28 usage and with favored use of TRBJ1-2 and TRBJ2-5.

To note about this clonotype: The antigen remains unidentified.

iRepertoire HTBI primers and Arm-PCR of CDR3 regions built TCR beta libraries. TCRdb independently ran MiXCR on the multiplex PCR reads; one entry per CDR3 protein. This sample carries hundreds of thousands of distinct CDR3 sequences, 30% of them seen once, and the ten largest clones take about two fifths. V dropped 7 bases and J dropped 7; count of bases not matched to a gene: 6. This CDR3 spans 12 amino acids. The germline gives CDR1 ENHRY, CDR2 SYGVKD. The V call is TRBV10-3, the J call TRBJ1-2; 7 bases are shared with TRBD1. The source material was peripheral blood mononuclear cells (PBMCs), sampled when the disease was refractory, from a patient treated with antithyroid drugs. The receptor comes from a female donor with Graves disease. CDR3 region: CAINRGLGGYTF. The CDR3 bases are TGTGCCATCAATAGGGGGCTAGGTGGCTACACCTTC.